What follows are 28 T cell receptor beta chains derived from one specimen sequenced in a study of liver allograft versus peripheral blood T cells. In the study overall: Comparing T cell receptor repertoires in transplanted livers with those in recipients' peripheral blood was part of the design.

TCRdb passed the reads through MiXCR, listing each CDR3 protein once. The sample has some 15,000 distinct CDR3 sequences; roughly 28% are singletons. Receptors were obtained from a human patient who had a liver transplant. These T cells may partly come from the graft donor.

This chain links TRBV20-1 with TRBJ1-6; TRBD1 is a possible D gene (5 bases). Per the germline V gene, CDR1 is DFQATT and CDR2 is SNEGSKA (reference sequence). This CDR3 contains 12 residues. V was shortened by 4 bases and J by 7 bases, with 8 bases between the two germline ends. The CDR3 DNA sequence: TGCAGTGCTACGGGGGACAATTCACCCCTCCACTTT. This translates into CSATGDNSPLHF.

By its share, this clonotype is medium-sized (0.01 to 0.1%). J is TRBJ2-5 and V is TRBV29-1; D gene unclear. The V end was cut by 3 bases, the J end by 4 bases, with 12 bases between. The V gene's germline CDR1 is SQVTM and CDR2 ANQGSEA. This CDR3 has 13 residues. The CDR3 sequence: CSVEALGRETQYF. The CDR3 coding sequence is TGCAGCGTTGAGGCGCTAGGGCGAGAGACCCAGTACTTC.

This rearrangement joins TRBV19 to TRBJ2-7; 7 bases are a match to TRBD1. Germline CDR1 LNHDA, CDR2 SQIVND (reference sequence). The CDR3 contains 13 residues. V was pared by 7 bases and J by 1 base, with 4 bases of the junction left unmatched. The CDR3: CASIGTDSYEQYF. As DNA, the CDR3 is TGTGCCAGTATTGGGACAGATTCCTACGAGCAGTACTTC.

In its sample, this clonotype is medium-sized. This chain joins TRBV6-6 and TRBJ1-1, with TRBD1 as a possible D gene (5 bases). Germline V gene data show CDR1 as MNHNY and CDR2 as SVGAGI (reference sequence). V was pared by 4 bases and J by 3 bases, with 9 bases between. The CDR3 has 13 amino acids. CDR3 bases: TGTGCCAGCAGTTTACGGGGGGACACTGAAGCTTTCTTT. Amino acid sequence: CASSLRGDTEAFF.

The sample holds a few counts of this clonotype. This rearrangement joins TRBV5-1 to TRBJ1-1; maybe TRBD1 (5 bases). Trimming stripped 6 bases from V and 2 bases from J, with 14 bases between. The CDR3 runs to 14 residues. Per germline, CDR1 SGHRS and CDR2 YFSETQ. The CDR3 DNA sequence: TGCGCCAGCACCACCGGGACTGAAAACACTGAAGCTTTCTTT. As protein: CASTTGTENTEAFF.

This clonotype was recorded many times. The chain uses TRBV6-5 and TRBJ1-2; D gene ambiguous. This CDR3 has 13 amino acids. The ends were cut back, 2 bases at V and 4 bases at J, with 8 bases in the middle. Per the germline V gene, CDR1 is MNHEY and CDR2 is SVGAGI. Here the CDR3 reads CASSYGQFYGYTF. In DNA, the CDR3 is TGTGCCAGCAGTTACGGGCAGTTCTATGGCTACACCTTC.

Sample share makes this clonotype medium-sized. The chain combines TRBV6-6 with TRBJ1-2, with TRBD1 matching 7 bases. Germline V lookup: CDR1 MNHNY, CDR2 SVGAGI (reference sequence). With V trimmed by 6 bases and J by 6 bases, 7 bases remained unmatched. There are 13 residues in the CDR3. This chain's CDR3 is CASSTGDQDGYTF. The CDR3 DNA follows: TGTGCCAGCAGCACAGGGGACCAAGATGGCTACACCTTC.

This clonotype is judged medium-sized (0.01 to 0.1%). V is TRBV19 and J is TRBJ1-1; perhaps TRBD1 as D (5 bases). The CDR3 runs 15 residues. Trimming cost V 3 bases and J 4 bases, with 15 bases left between them. The germline V gene encodes CDR1 LNHDA and CDR2 SQIVND (reference sequence). Here the CDR3 reads CASSMQGPGSTEAFF. The CDR3 DNA follows: TGTGCCAGTAGTATGCAGGGACCCGGGAGCACTGAAGCTTTCTTT.

Relative to its sample, this clonotype is medium-sized. V and J are TRBV15 and TRBJ2-1, with 13 nucleotides matching TRBD2. Trimming took 0 bases from V and 6 from J; bases not matched to a gene: 8. This CDR3 has 18 amino acids. Germline CDR1 reads LNHNV; CDR2 reads YYDKDF (reference sequence). The CDR3 DNA follows: TGTGCCACCAGCAGAGATCCGGCCGGGACTAGCGGGACCAATGAGCAGTTCTTC. It translates to CATSRDPAGTSGTNEQFF.

The V and J genes are TRBV6-5 and TRBJ2-2; D perhaps matches TRBD1 (5 bases). The germline V gene has CDR1 MNHEY and CDR2 SVGAGI. This CDR3 is 16 amino acids long. V lost 8 bases and J 2 bases, leaving 18 bases between the germline ends. The CDR3 bases are TGTGCCAGCGCCCGTACTGTGGGGCGCAACACCGGGGAGCTGTTTTTT. Its translation is CASARTVGRNTGELFF.

This clonotype was observed many times. The CDR3 region is CSSGGDGSNQPQHF. The CDR3 DNA is TGCAGCTCCGGGGGGGATGGGAGCAATCAGCCCCAGCATTTT. The chain employs TRBV29-1 and TRBJ1-5; a weak D match, TRBD1 (5 bases). The CDR3 consists of 14 residues. Trimming stripped 8 bases from V and 1 base from J, with 15 bases between. The V gene's germline CDR1 is SQVTM and CDR2 ANQGSEA.

By share, this clonotype ranks as medium-sized. This chain joins TRBV19 and TRBJ2-2; D gene uncertain. Trimming removed 5 bases at V and 4 bases at J, with 5 bases between. CDR3 length equals 12 residues. Germline CDR1 reads LNHDA; CDR2 reads SQIVND (reference sequence). Here the CDR3 reads CASSLSTGELFF. CDR3 bases: TGTGCCAGTAGTCTATCCACCGGGGAGCTGTTTTTT.

The sample holds many counts of this clonotype. The chain has TRBV6-5 and TRBJ2-7; 8 nucleotides line up with TRBD1. This CDR3 spans 14 amino acids. V was pared by 4 bases and J by 3 bases, with 5 bases of the junction left unmatched. Germline loops: CDR1 MNHEY, CDR2 SVGAGI. As DNA, the CDR3 is TGTGCCAGCAGTTCCGGGACAGGAGGCTACGAGCAGTACTTC. This translates into CASSSGTGGYEQYF.

This clonotype is judged medium-sized. V and J are TRBV10-3 and TRBJ1-1; 7 bases line up with TRBD1. Germline V gene lookup returns CDR1 ENHRY and CDR2 SYGVKD. The ends lost 10 bases at V and 1 base at J; junction bases unmatched: 6. The CDR3 extends over 13 amino acids. The CDR3 region is CATSGQKNTEAFF. The CDR3 region has the DNA TGTGCCACGTCGGGACAGAAGAACACTGAAGCTTTCTTT.

This clonotype was counted a few times. This sequence joins TRBV9 and TRBJ1-5, with TRBD1 identical over 11 bases. V was clipped by 3 bases and J by 6 bases; unmatched bases: 8. The CDR3 contains 16 residues. Germline lookup yields CDR1 SGDLS and CDR2 YYNGEE. The CDR3 region is CASSAWTGGAGQPQHF. In DNA, the CDR3 is TGTGCCAGCAGCGCCTGGACAGGGGGCGCCGGTCAGCCCCAGCATTTT.

Notes on this clonotype: This sequence may be a read error, since a much larger clone differs from it by one base. The V gene is TRBV29-1, the J gene TRBJ2-1; D is unclear. The V gene lost 8 bases and the J gene lost 5 bases, with 16 bases spanning the gap. The CDR3 spans 13 residues. In germline, CDR1 is SQVTM, CDR2 ANQGSEA. CDR3: CSTKGFQNNEQFF. CDR3 bases: TGCAGCACTAAGGGATTTCAAAACAATGAGCAGTTCTTC.

This clonotype was observed at least ten times. This sequence joins TRBV29-1 and TRBJ1-1; tentatively, D is TRBD1 (6 bases). Germline values: CDR1 SQVTM, CDR2 ANQGSEA. The CDR3 is made up of 15 amino acids. V lost 4 bases, J lost 1 base, and 16 bases lay in between. The CDR3 reads CSVVGSGGSNTEAFF. CDR3 nucleotides: TGCAGCGTTGTAGGATCGGGGGGCTCGAACACTGAAGCTTTCTTT.

This clonotype was seen more than once but under ten times. The CDR3 DNA sequence: TGTGCCAGCTCACCTCTAGGGGAGGGTCAGCCCCAGCATTTT. It specifies CASSPLGEGQPQHF. V gene TRBV18 combines with J gene TRBJ1-5, with a weak D call TRBD1 (5 bases). V lost 3 bases to trimming and J lost 6 bases, with 12 bases between them. CDR1 is KGHSH, CDR2 LQKENI, per germline. CDR3 length: 14 residues. The variable domain in full, with the rest retrieved from reference TRBV18 and TRBJ1-5, is NAGVMQNPRHLVRRRGQEARLRCSPMKGHSHVYWYRQLPEEGLKFMVYLQKENIIDESGMPKERFSAEFPKEGPSILRIQQVVRGDSAAYFCASSPLGEGQPQHFGDGTRLSIL.

By share of the sample, this clonotype is medium-sized. A junction end diverges from the germline sequence, so it may reflect a read error. The chain is built from TRBV29-1 and TRBJ1-2, with D hard to call. The CDR3 sequence is 12 residues long. From germline, CDR1 is SQVTM and CDR2 ANQGSEA. This chain's CDR3 is CSVEEVRALGIF. In DNA, the CDR3 is TGCAGCGTTGAAGAGGTGAGGGCCCTCGGGATCTTC.

The rearrangement uses TRBV5-6 and TRBJ1-2; 7 bases agree with TRBD1. Germline-derived CDR1 and CDR2 are SGHDT and YYEEEE. Trimming at V came to 3 bases and at J to 4 bases, leaving 3 bases not matched to a gene. This CDR3 contains 13 residues. CDR3 DNA: TGTGCCAGCAGCTCCACAGGGGTCTATGGCTACACCTTC. Protein: CASSSTGVYGYTF.

The chain links TRBV10-3 to TRBJ2-2; 14 nucleotides line up with TRBD2. The CDR3 sequence is 13 residues long. Germline CDR1 ENHRY, CDR2 SYGVKD. After removal of 11 bases from V and 9 bases from J, the junction contained 5 bases not matched to a gene. The CDR3: CALGTSGGRELFF. Here the CDR3 DNA reads TGTGCCCTTGGGACTAGCGGGGGCAGGGAGCTGTTTTTT.

J is TRBJ1-5 and V is TRBV19; D gene unclear. Trimming stripped 6 bases from V and 4 bases from J, with 13 bases between. The CDR3 has 14 residues. Germline lookup yields CDR1 LNHDA and CDR2 SQIVND (reference sequence). Written as DNA, the CDR3 is TGTGCCAGTAGCCATGAGACTGGAAATCAGCCCCAGCATTTT. Protein: CASSHETGNQPQHF.

This clonotype was counted a few times. The chain links TRBV5-4 to TRBJ2-2; D is unresolved. Between the trimmed V and J ends, which lost 0 bases and 6 bases, there was a span of 15 bases. Germline loops: CDR1 SGHNT, CDR2 YYREEE (reference sequence). The CDR3 is 16 residues long. This CDR3 reads CASSLAGQHNSGELFF. The CDR3 nucleotides read TGTGCCAGCAGCTTGGCTGGCCAGCATAACTCCGGGGAGCTGTTTTTT.

The gene calls are TRBV19 and TRBJ1-5; 7 positions agree with TRBD1. CDR3 length: 15 amino acids. The germline CDR1 and CDR2 sequences are LNHDA and SQIVND (reference sequence). Unmatched junction bases numbered 11, after V lost 6 bases and J lost 6 bases. The CDR3 loop reads CASSVTGAQGQPQHF. The CDR3 region has the DNA TGTGCCAGTAGCGTAACAGGGGCGCAAGGTCAGCCCCAGCATTTT.

The V call is TRBV6-5, the J call TRBJ1-5, with D possibly being TRBD1 (6 bases). V was pared by 5 bases and J by 7 bases, with 18 bases between. CDR3 length: 15 residues. Germline V gene sequence: CDR1 MNHEY, CDR2 SVGAGI. The CDR3 protein is CASSKGLIGGQPQHF. The CDR3 coding sequence is TGTGCCAGCAGTAAAGGGTTGATCGGGGGCCAGCCCCAGCATTTT.

In its sample, this clonotype is medium-sized. This chain uses TRBV19 with TRBJ2-1, with D possibly matching TRBD2 (7 bases). The CDR3 contains 15 residues. Germline CDR1 LNHDA, CDR2 SQIVND (reference sequence). Trimming stripped 7 bases from V and 7 bases from J, with 20 bases between. The CDR3 DNA follows: TGTGCCAGTATTGAATCCGGACTAGGGGGGAATGAGCAGTTCTTC. Its translation is CASIESGLGGNEQFF.

This clonotype was counted many times. The chain recombines TRBV6-1 with TRBJ2-4, with 8 bases fitting TRBD1. V trimming: 11 bases; J trimming: 6 bases; junction bases outside the gene matches: 9. CDR1 and CDR2 from the germline V gene are MNHNS and SASEGT. The CDR3 has 13 residues. The CDR3 region has the DNA TGTGCCGTTCTCATACAGGGGGGAAACATTCAGTACTTC. It encodes CAVLIQGGNIQYF.

By sample share, this clonotype is medium-sized (0.01 to 0.1%). The chain joins TRBV14 to TRBJ2-1, with TRBD1 as a possible D gene (6 bases). The germline CDR1 and CDR2 sequences are SGHDN and FVKESK. V was pared by 1 base and J by 12 bases, with 19 bases between. The CDR3 contains 15 residues. CDR3 region: CASSQAHRVGTAQFF. The DNA for the CDR3 is TGTGCCAGCAGCCAAGCCCACAGGGTGGGTACGGCGCAGTTCTTC. The variable domain in full, completed from reference TRBV14 and TRBJ2-1, reads EAGVTQFPSHSVIEKGQTVTLRCDPISGHDNLYWYRRVMGKEIKFLLHFVKESKQDESGMPNNRFLAERTGGTYSTLKVQPAELEDSGVYFCASSQAHRVGTAQFFGPGTRLTVL.